The 13 T cell receptor beta chains listed next were all sequenced from one sample in a study of T cells in Graves' hyperthyroidism and ophthalmopathy. Using RNA transcripts as the source, TCR beta CDR3 regions were amplified. The HTBI primer set was used in a first-round RT-PCR of the TCR CDR3. Each CDR3 protein is one row after TCRdb ran MiXCR on the multiplex PCR reads. The repertoire includes nearly 600,000 distinct CDR3 sequences, 14% of them detected once, and roughly 5.7% sits in the top ten. The specimen sequenced was blood. All receptors come from a woman between 25 and 40 years old with Graves' hyperthyroidism that later progressed to Graves' ophthalmopathy.

On this clonotype itself: A clone one base away is much larger, so this may be a read error. The gene calls are TRBV30 and TRBJ1-2; D is undetermined. The CDR3 has 13 amino acids. Germline CDR1 reads GTSNPN; CDR2 reads SVGIG (reference sequence). The germline V and J ends were trimmed by 5 bases and 1 base, with 11 bases remaining between them. CDR3 bases: TGTGCCTGGTCGCGACCATATAACTATGGCTACACCTTC. Protein product: CAWSRPYNYGYTF.

This clonotype was detected many times. The gene calls are TRBV7-9 and TRBJ1-5, with D perhaps TRBD1 (5 bases). The ends were cut back, 4 bases at V and 6 bases at J, with 22 bases in the middle. CDR1 is SEHNR, CDR2 FQNEAQ, per germline (reference sequence). This CDR3 spans 17 amino acids. The CDR3 loop is CASSSHGGGADRQPQHF. The CDR3 DNA follows: TGTGCCAGCAGCTCCCATGGGGGAGGGGCTGATCGTCAGCCCCAGCATTTT.

This clonotype appeared many times. The chain is built from TRBV29-1 and TRBJ2-1, with 11 bases matching TRBD2. The CDR3 is 15 amino acids. The V gene end was trimmed by 2 bases and the J gene end by 9 bases; junction bases not matched to a gene: 9. From germline, CDR1 is SQVTM and CDR2 ANQGSEA. The DNA for the CDR3 is TGCAGCGTTGAACTTCTAGCGGGAGGATGGGGTGAGCAGTTCTTC. Amino acid sequence: CSVELLAGGWGEQFF.

The chain has TRBV5-1 and TRBJ2-1; perhaps TRBD2 as D (5 bases). There are 12 residues in the CDR3. V lost 1 base, J lost 8 bases, and 7 bases lay in between. The germline V gene encodes CDR1 SGHRS and CDR2 YFSETQ. CDR3 sequence: CASSLNGDEQFF. The CDR3 coding sequence is TGCGCCAGCAGCTTGAACGGGGATGAGCAGTTCTTC.

In this sample, this clonotype turned up a few times. A much larger clone sits a single nucleotide away, making a read error possible. The V call is TRBV6-1, the J call TRBJ2-2; D is possibly TRBD2 (5 bases). The CDR3 is made up of 14 amino acids. V lost 5 bases, J lost 1 base, and 8 bases lay in between. Germline assignment: CDR1 MNHNS and CDR2 SASEGT. Written as DNA, the CDR3 is TGTGCCAGCAGTATCCGGGAGAACACCGGGGAGCTGTTTTTT. Encoded protein: CASSIRENTGELFF.

Many counts were recorded for this clonotype. The chain uses TRBV6-2 or TRBV6-3 and TRBJ1-2; D call uncertain. This CDR3 region has 16 residues. Germline values: CDR1 MNHEY, CDR2 SVGEGT. The germline V and J ends were trimmed by 5 bases and 2 bases, with 18 bases remaining between them. The CDR3 loop reads CASSTRSRTVNYGYTF. CDR3 sequence (DNA): TGTGCCAGCAGTACCCGTTCTAGGACGGTGAACTATGGCTACACCTTC.

This clonotype was counted between two and nine times. The V gene is TRBV7-3, the J gene TRBJ1-6, with D possibly matching TRBD1 (5 bases). This CDR3 has 14 residues. The V gene lost 5 bases and the J gene lost 6 bases, with 11 bases spanning the gap. The germline CDR1 and CDR2 sequences are SGHTA and FQGTGA. CDR3 sequence: CASSQGAGNSPLHF. CDR3 bases: TGTGCCAGCAGCCAAGGGGCGGGTAATTCACCCCTCCACTTT. Together with reference TRBV7-3 and TRBJ1-6, the CDR3 gives the full variable domain: GAGVSQTPSNKVTEKGKYVELRCDPISGHTALYWYRQSLGQGPEFLIYFQGTGAADDSGLPNDRFFAVRPEGSVSTLKIQRTERGDSAVYLCASSQGAGNSPLHFGNGTRLTVT.

This clonotype was observed a few times. V usage is TRBV27 and J usage is TRBJ1-1; D not certain. The length of the CDR3 is 13 residues. Per germline, CDR1 MNHEY and CDR2 SMNVEV (reference sequence). The ends were cut back, 7 bases at V and 1 base at J, with 10 bases in the middle. The CDR3 DNA reads TGTGCCAGCACCGGAGACACGAACACTGAAGCTTTCTTT. Its protein is CASTGDTNTEAFF.

This clonotype was recorded at least ten times. V usage is TRBV3-1 and J usage is TRBJ2-2, with no clear D. The CDR3 contains 14 residues. The germline gives CDR1 LGHDT, CDR2 YNNKEL (reference sequence). The V end was cut by 5 bases, the J end by 2 bases, with 9 bases between. The CDR3 is CASSTDRNTGELFF. The CDR3 bases are TGTGCCAGCAGCACGGACCGAAACACCGGGGAGCTGTTTTTT.

The table lists this clonotype with many counts. DNA for the CDR3: TGTGCCAGCAGGCCCGGGACAGGCCACACCGGGGAGCTGTTTTTT. Protein: CASRPGTGHTGELFF. V usage is TRBV11-1 and J usage is TRBJ2-2; TRBD1 aligns across 8 bases. The germline V gene has CDR1 SGHAT and CDR2 FQDESV (reference sequence). The V segment lost 6 bases and the J segment 3 bases; nucleotides outside the gene matches: 6. The CDR3 has 15 residues.

This clonotype has a handful of counts. A much larger clone is a single base away; this may be a read error. The chain employs TRBV28 and TRBJ1-3; D not certain. This CDR3 is 11 amino acids long. V was pared by 4 bases and J by 5 bases, with 3 bases between. Germline V gene lookup returns CDR1 MDHEN and CDR2 SYDVKM. Written as DNA, the CDR3 is TGTGCCAGCAGTTCTAGAAACACCATATATTTT. Translating it yields CASSSRNTIYF.

The V gene is TRBV28, the J gene TRBJ2-5; 7 bases agree with TRBD1. With 2 bases clipped from V and 5 bases from J, the junction kept 8 bases outside the gene matches. Germline V gives CDR1 MDHEN, CDR2 SYDVKM. This CDR3 is built from 15 residues. The DNA for the CDR3 is TGTGCCAGCAGTTTAGGGGGACAGAGGGGTGAGACCCAGTACTTC. Residues: CASSLGGQRGETQYF.

This clonotype was recorded many times. This sequence joins TRBV2 and TRBJ2-2, with 8 bases fitting TRBD2. The CDR3 has 13 amino acids. CDR1 is SNHLY and CDR2 is FYNNEI in the germline V gene. The ends lost 7 bases at V and 7 bases at J; junction bases unmatched: 5. CDR3 nucleotide sequence: TGTGCCAGCAAGCGGGAGTACGGCGGGGAGCTGTTTTTT. Its translation is CASKREYGGELFF.